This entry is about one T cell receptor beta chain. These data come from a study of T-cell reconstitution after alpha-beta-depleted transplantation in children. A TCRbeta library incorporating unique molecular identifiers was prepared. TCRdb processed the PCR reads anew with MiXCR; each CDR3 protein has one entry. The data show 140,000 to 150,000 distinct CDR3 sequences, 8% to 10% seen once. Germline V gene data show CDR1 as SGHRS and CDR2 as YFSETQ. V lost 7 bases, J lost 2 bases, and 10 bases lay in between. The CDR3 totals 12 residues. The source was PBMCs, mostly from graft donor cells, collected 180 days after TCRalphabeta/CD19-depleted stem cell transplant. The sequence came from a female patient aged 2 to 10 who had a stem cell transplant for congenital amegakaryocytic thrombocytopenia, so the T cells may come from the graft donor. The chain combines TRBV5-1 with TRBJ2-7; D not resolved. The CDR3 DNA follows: TGCGCCAGCGGCAAGGACCCCTACGAGCAGTACTTC. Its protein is CASGKDPYEQYF.